Shown below are 3 T cell receptor beta chains from a single sample sequenced in a study of cytomegalovirus exposure and HLA in healthy donors. The PCR was carried out with 60 Vbeta primers and 13 Jbeta primers. Method: immunoSEQ multiplex PCR; TCRdb's copy keeps in-frame clones and lacks some. The sample has 97,000 or so clones, roughly two thirds seen once; the top ten hold around 2.3%. Sequences were obtained from PBMCs. These TCRs come from a man over 45 in good health and CMV-seronegative.

This clone was seen a few times. V is TRBV5-5 and J is TRBJ1-1; D is perhaps TRBD1 (6 bases). V was shortened by 0 bases and J by 5 bases, with 11 bases between the two germline ends. CDR3 length: 14 amino acids. CDR1 is SGHKS and CDR2 is YYEKEE in the germline V gene (reference sequence). As DNA, the CDR3 is TGTGCCAGCAGCTTGGCGGGCAGGGGAACTGAAGCTTTCTTT. Its protein product is CASSLAGRGTEAFF.

The rearrangement joins TRBV25-1 to TRBJ2-1; 8 positions match TRBD1. V was clipped by 4 bases and J by 7 bases; unmatched bases: 12. The CDR3 spans 16 residues. From germline, CDR1 is MGHDK and CDR2 SYGVNS. CDR3: CASSGTGTTTDNEQFF. For the CDR3, the DNA is TGTGCCAGCAGTGGGACAGGGACCACGACAGATAATGAGCAGTTCTTC.

The V gene is TRBV7-6, the J gene TRBJ2-1; possibly TRBD2 for D (6 bases). The CDR3 length is 13 residues. V lost 7 bases and J lost 6, with 13 bases in between. In germline, CDR1 is SGHVS, CDR2 FNYEAQ. DNA for the CDR3: TGTGCCAGCACCCCCTGGGAGGCCAATGAGCAGTTCTTC. Translation: CASTPWEANEQFF.